These T cell receptor beta chains were read from a single sample in a study of cytomegalovirus exposure and HLA in healthy donors. TCRdb keeps only in-frame clones here, not all; method: immunoSEQ multiplex PCR. The sample comprises about 98,000 clones, about 81% of which are singletons, and roughly 1.5% rests with the top ten. The material sequenced was PBMCs. These receptors all stem from a man aged 35-49 years in good health and CMV-seronegative. CDR3s include the opening cysteine and the closing phenylalanine or tryptophan. Each record gives: J gene, clone size, V gene, D gene, CDR3 protein, CDR3 DNA. The D gene is left open where the match is weak. Size is omitted from some rows. Given values are once, few, many or a class for expanded clones.

TRBJ2-7	-	TRBV4-1	TRBD1	CASSLPTGLSEQYF	TGCGCCAGCAGCCTCCCGACAGGGTTGAGCGAGCAGTACTTC
TRBJ2-3	-	TRBV7-9	-	CASSFLSGERDTQYF	TGTGCCAGCAGCTTTTTGTCGGGGGAAAGGGATACGCAGTATTTT
TRBJ1-4	once	TRBV9	-	CASSPRGYSNEKLFF	TGTGCCAGCAGCCCCCGAGGGTACTCTAATGAAAAACTGTTTTTT
TRBJ2-5	-	TRBV5-1	-	CASAGPGETQYF	TGCGCCAGCGCTGGGCCCGGAGAGACCCAGTACTTC
TRBJ2-1	-	TRBV29-1	-	CSVPSGDVKFF	TGCAGCGTGCCCTCAGGGGACGTAAAATTCTTC
TRBJ2-5	-	TRBV5-4	-	CASSRLGGETQYF	TGTGCCAGCAGCCGACTAGGTGGAGAGACCCAGTACTTC
TRBJ1-5	-	TRBV4-2	-	CASSQEGGARNQPQHF	TGTGCCAGCAGCCAAGAAGGGGGGGCGCGGAATCAGCCCCAGCATTTT
TRBJ2-3	-	TRBV2	TRBD1	CASSLDRGGSVDTQYF	TGTGCCAGCAGCCTCGACAGGGGAGGTTCCGTAGATACGCAGTATTTT
TRBJ1-2	-	TRBV11-2	-	CASRFTGYYGYTF	TGTGCCAGCAGATTCACCGGGTACTATGGCTACACCTTC
TRBJ2-2	-	TRBV7-9	-	CASSRYLEPNTGELFF	TGTGCCAGCAGCCGCTACCTCGAACCGAACACCGGGGAGCTGTTTTTT
TRBJ2-7	-	TRBV15	TRBD1	CATSRDLNRGQIYEQYF	TGTGCCACCAGCAGAGATCTTAACAGGGGGCAAATCTACGAGCAGTACTTC
TRBJ2-7	-	TRBV29-1	-	CSVEGGSGEQYF	TGCAGCGTTGAGGGGGGAAGTGGTGAGCAGTACTTC
TRBJ1-3	-	TRBV5-6	TRBD1	CASSQRQGFTGNTIYF	TGTGCCAGCAGCCAACGACAGGGTTTCACTGGAAACACCATATATTTT
TRBJ1-2	-	TRBV7-5	-	CVRSWTGGYGYTF	TGTGTCAGAAGCTGGACAGGGGGTTATGGCTACACCTTC
TRBJ2-2	-	TRBV5-8	-	CASSLGTANTGELFF	TGTGCCAGCAGCTTGGGGACAGCTAACACCGGGGAGCTGTTTTTT
TRBJ1-5	few	TRBV6-1	TRBD1	CASSERDRGNQPQHF	TGTGCCAGCAGCGAACGAGACAGGGGTAATCAGCCCCAGCATTTT
TRBJ2-1	-	TRBV12-5	-	CASGLGSSIAYNEQFF	TGTGCTAGTGGTCTCGGGTCCAGCATTGCCTACAATGAGCAGTTCTTC
TRBJ2-1	-	TRBV27	TRBD2	CASSLSAGGSNEQFF	TGTGCCAGCAGTTTATCAGCGGGGGGTAGCAATGAGCAGTTCTTC